The 23 T cell receptor beta chains reported below all come from one sample, sequenced in a study of regulatory T cells in long-lasting Graves disease. Indicated time point: newly diagnosed GD, antithyroid drugs for less than 3 months. With RNA extracted from PBMCs as input, the TCR library was made. Building the TCR beta libraries relied on iRepertoire HTBI primers, and CDR3 regions underwent Arm-PCR. One entry per CDR3 protein results from TCRdb running MiXCR on the multiplex PCR reads. The table has some 400,000 distinct CDR3 sequences, under 15% seen once; the top ten hold 15% to 20%. This same sample was also taken into another study, of T cells in Graves' hyperthyroidism and ophthalmopathy.

This material consisted of peripheral blood mononuclear cells (PBMCs), taken at new diagnosis, from a patient treated with antithyroid drugs. These receptors came from a woman aged 30 to 39 with Graves disease.

The V gene is TRBV28, the J gene TRBJ2-4; possibly TRBD2 for D (6 bases). With 6 bases removed from V and 0 bases from J, the gap between germline ends came to 18 bases. CDR1 is MDHEN and CDR2 is SYDVKM in the germline V gene. There are 17 residues in the CDR3. CDR3 residues: CASRLRGLPLAKNIQYF. The CDR3 coding sequence is TGTGCCAGCAGGCTAAGGGGACTGCCGCTAGCCAAAAACATTCAGTACTTC. The variable domain in full, completed from reference TRBV28 and TRBJ2-4, reads DVKVTQSSRYLVKRTGEKVFLECVQDMDHENMFWYRQDPGLGLRLIYFSYDVKMKEKGDIPEGYSVSREKKERFSLILESASTNQTSMYLCASRLRGLPLAKNIQYFGAGTRLSVL.

This clonotype came up many times. The chain has TRBV7-6 and TRBJ2-7, with a tentative D call TRBD1 (6 bases). The V and J ends lost 1 base and 3 bases respectively, with 13 bases between them. The CDR3 length is 15 residues. Germline values: CDR1 SGHVS, CDR2 FNYEAQ. This chain's CDR3 is CASSLGTEGFYEQYF. The CDR3, as DNA: TGTGCCAGCAGCTTAGGGACAGAGGGATTCTACGAGCAGTACTTC.

This chain uses TRBV10-3 with TRBJ2-1, with TRBD1 matching over 7 bases. J gave up 5 bases and V 6 bases, and 4 bases lay outside the gene matches. CDR3 size: 13 residues. In germline, CDR1 is ENHRY, CDR2 SYGVKD. The CDR3 coding sequence is TGTGCCATCAGGGGGCAGGGGGACAATGAGCAGTTCTTC. Translation gives CAIRGQGDNEQFF.

The chain combines TRBV11-2 with TRBJ1-2, with 9 bases identical to TRBD1. Germline V CDR1 and CDR2: SGHAT, FQNNGV. The ends lost 5 bases at V and 9 bases at J; junction bases unmatched: 16. This CDR3 region has 16 residues. CDR3 nucleotides: TGTGCCAGCAGCAGCGCATCCGGGACAGGGAAATTCAGCTACACCTTC. As protein: CASSSASGTGKFSYTF. The full variable domain, its missing parts supplied by reference TRBV11-2 and TRBJ1-2, is EAGVAQSPRYKIIEKRQSVAFWCNPISGHATLYWYQQILGQGPKLLIQFQNNGVVDDSQLPKDRFSAERLKGVDSTLKIQPAKLEDSAVYLCASSSASGTGKFSYTFGSGTRLTVV.

This clonotype was counted ten times or more. This chain connects TRBV3-1 to TRBJ2-7; 7 bases align to TRBD1. J lost 3 bases, V lost 0 bases, and 2 bases had no gene match. Germline V gives CDR1 LGHDT, CDR2 YNNKEL (reference sequence). This CDR3 region has 14 residues. The CDR3 spells CASSQERQGYEQYF. DNA for the CDR3: TGTGCCAGCAGCCAAGAACGACAGGGCTACGAGCAGTACTTC.

There are many counts of this clonotype. V gene TRBV5-1 combines with J gene TRBJ2-1; 15 bases map to TRBD2. There are 17 residues in the CDR3. V shed 4 bases and J 4 bases; nucleotides not matched to a gene: 6. CDR1 is SGHRS, CDR2 YFSETQ, per germline. The CDR3 sequence is CASSLGLAGGQYNEQFF. DNA for the CDR3: TGCGCCAGCAGCCTCGGACTAGCGGGAGGGCAGTACAATGAGCAGTTCTTC. Full variable domain (remainder filled in from reference TRBV5-1 and TRBJ2-1): KAGVTQTPRYLIKTRGQQVTLSCSPISGHRSVSWYQQTPGQGLQFLFEYFSETQRNKGNFPGRFSGRQFSNSRSEMNVSTLELGDSALYLCASSLGLAGGQYNEQFFGPGTRLTVL.

The chain has TRBV29-1 and TRBJ2-4, with D possibly TRBD2 on 7 matching bases. V lost 0 bases and J lost 9, with 18 bases in between. The CDR3 consists of 15 residues. Germline V CDR1 and CDR2: SQVTM, ANQGSEA. CDR3 amino acids: CSVEDLAAGAGIQYF. CDR3 sequence (DNA): TGCAGCGTTGAAGATCTGGCTGCGGGGGCCGGCATTCAGTACTTC.

The chain links TRBV19 to TRBJ2-3; the D gene is possibly TRBD1 (6 bases). V was cut by 5 bases and J by 4 bases, with 16 bases left in between. The CDR3 spans 15 residues. Germline V gene data show CDR1 as LNHDA and CDR2 as SQIVND (reference sequence). The CDR3 DNA reads as TGTGCCAGTAGTTCCAGGGGCCCCGGGTCAGATACGCAGTATTTT. Translated, it gives CASSSRGPGSDTQYF.

The V gene is TRBV5-1, the J gene TRBJ2-1; D is unclear. This CDR3 region has 13 residues. V was shortened by 0 bases and J by 10 bases, with 11 bases between the two germline ends. The germline V gene has CDR1 SGHRS and CDR2 YFSETQ. The CDR3: CASSLVVSKEQFF. CDR3 nucleotide sequence: TGCGCCAGCAGCTTGGTTGTTTCCAAGGAGCAGTTCTTC.

This clonotype has more than one count but fewer than ten. The chain couples TRBV7-6 to TRBJ1-2; D is unresolved. CDR1 and CDR2 from the germline V gene are SGHVS and FNYEAQ. CDR3 length: 14 residues. The V end lost 1 base, the J end lost 7 bases, and 13 bases lay between the germline ends. CDR3 region: CASSLGPGSFGYTF. The CDR3 coding sequence is TGTGCCAGCAGCTTAGGGCCCGGGTCGTTTGGCTACACCTTC.

Details on this clonotype: This may arise from a read error, as a much more abundant clone is one base away. This chain connects TRBV27 to TRBJ2-7, with 9 bases fitting TRBD2. In germline, CDR1 is MNHEY, CDR2 SMNVEV (reference sequence). Unmatched junction bases numbered 6, after V lost 7 bases and J lost 2 bases. This CDR3 spans 14 amino acids. CDR3 DNA: TGTGCCAGCACTCCCGGGACTAGCCCCTACGAGCAGTACTTC. Translation: CASTPGTSPYEQYF.

This clonotype was observed many times. This rearrangement joins TRBV2 to TRBJ1-2; weak D call: TRBD1 (5 bases). The CDR3 runs 13 residues. V lost 6 bases to trimming and J lost 4 bases, with 12 bases between them. The germline V gene has CDR1 SNHLY and CDR2 FYNNEI. The CDR3 DNA reads as TGTGCCAGCAGCGGGCCAGGGACCTATGGCTACACCTTC. This sequence encodes CASSGPGTYGYTF. Complete variable domain (other parts from reference TRBV2 and TRBJ1-2): EPEVTQTPSHQVTQMGQEVILRCVPISNHLYFYWYRQILGQKVEFLVSFYNNEISEKSEIFDDQFSVERPDGSNFTLKIRSTKLEDSAMYFCASSGPGTYGYTFGSGTRLTVV.

This clonotype was recorded many times. V is TRBV7-8 and J is TRBJ1-1, with a weak D call TRBD1 (5 bases). V was pared by 2 bases and J by 1 base, with 11 bases between. This CDR3 is built from 15 residues. Germline CDR1 and CDR2: SGHVS and FQNEAQ. The CDR3 nucleotides are TGTGCCAGCAGCTTAATATCCCAGGGGAACACTGAAGCTTTCTTT. This gives the protein CASSLISQGNTEAFF.

This clonotype was picked up many times. The rearrangement joins TRBV5-1 to TRBJ2-2; 7 bases map to TRBD2. The germline V gene has CDR1 SGHRS and CDR2 YFSETQ. The CDR3 extends over 16 amino acids. The V gene end was trimmed by 5 bases and the J gene end by 1 base; junction bases not matched to a gene: 8. This chain's CDR3 is CASSLGSSGNTGELFF. CDR3 DNA: TGCGCCAGCAGTCTGGGGTCTAGCGGGAACACCGGGGAGCTGTTTTTT.

The V gene is TRBV13, the J gene TRBJ2-3, with TRBD2 matching over 11 bases. V shed 4 bases and J 0 bases; nucleotides not matched to a gene: 9. From germline, CDR1 is PRHDT and CDR2 FYEKMQ (reference sequence). The CDR3 runs to 18 residues. CDR3 DNA: TGTGCCAGCAGCTCGAGGGCTAGCGGGAGGAAAAGCACAGATACGCAGTATTTT. Protein sequence: CASSSRASGRKSTDTQYF.

This clonotype was seen at least ten times. The chain is built from TRBV24-1 and TRBJ2-5; 15 positions match TRBD2. V lost 4 bases and J lost 7; bases outside the gene matches: 9. Germline CDR1 KGHDR, CDR2 SFDVKD. The CDR3 covers 17 residues. The CDR3 nucleotides read TGTGCCACCAGTGACCACGGACTAGCGGGAGGGCCGGGGACCCAGTACTTC. As protein: CATSDHGLAGGPGTQYF.

This clonotype was counted between two and nine times. This chain links TRBV11-2 with TRBJ2-1, with TRBD2 matching 10 bases. The ends lost 6 bases at V and 5 bases at J; junction bases unmatched: 10. The CDR3 contains 16 residues. Germline CDR1 is SGHAT and CDR2 is FQNNGV. This CDR3 is CASSRTAGGVNNEQFF. The CDR3 bases are TGTGCCAGCAGTAGGACAGCGGGAGGGGTGAACAATGAGCAGTTCTTC.

This clonotype was found a few times. This chain joins TRBV18 and TRBJ1-6, with a tentative D call TRBD1 (5 bases). The CDR3 sequence is 14 residues long. Germline assignment: CDR1 KGHSH and CDR2 LQKENI. Trimming stripped 8 bases from V and 14 bases from J, with 22 bases between. The CDR3 spells CASRSTATVLALHF. CDR3 DNA: TGTGCCAGCCGATCGACAGCCACCGTCCTAGCCCTCCACTTT.

This clonotype was observed many times. This sequence joins TRBV12-3 or TRBV12-4 and TRBJ2-3, with D perhaps TRBD2 (6 bases). V shed 7 bases and J shed 2 bases, with 19 bases lying between them. The CDR3 runs to 16 residues. Here the CDR3 reads CASTRGGGGTTDTQYF. CDR3 bases: TGTGCCAGCACCCGTGGTGGCGGCGGGACCACAGATACGCAGTATTTT.

A few counts support this clonotype. The chain carries TRBV6-1 and TRBJ1-5; a possible D gene is TRBD1 (5 bases). V lost 6 bases and J 4 bases, leaving 13 bases between the germline ends. This CDR3 region has 14 residues. Germline V gene data show CDR1 as MNHNS and CDR2 as SASEGT. CDR3: CASRGTGLNQPQHF. The CDR3 nucleotides are TGTGCCAGCAGGGGAACAGGACTAAATCAGCCCCAGCATTTT.

This clonotype was found many times. The rearrangement uses TRBV24-1 and TRBJ2-1; TRBD2 aligns across 14 bases. Unmatched junction bases numbered 17, after V lost 4 bases and J lost 10 bases. The CDR3 is 19 amino acids. In germline, CDR1 is KGHDR, CDR2 SFDVKD. The CDR3 loop is CATSDPTKTSGRALGEQFF. Written as DNA, the CDR3 is TGTGCCACCAGTGACCCAACCAAGACTAGCGGGAGGGCCCTCGGAGAGCAGTTCTTC.

The chain links TRBV5-1 to TRBJ2-3, with 8 bases identical to TRBD2. With 8 bases clipped from V and 0 bases from J, the junction kept 5 bases outside the gene matches. Germline-derived CDR1 and CDR2 are SGHRS and YFSETQ. CDR3 size: 14 residues. The CDR3: CASAGGDSTDTQYF. The CDR3 DNA reads TGCGCCAGTGCCGGGGGGGATAGCACAGATACGCAGTATTTT.

This clonotype was found a few times. This chain connects TRBV20-1 to TRBJ2-1; tentatively, D is TRBD2 (7 bases). Trimming took off 1 base at V and 8 bases at J, with 15 bases between the two ends. Germline loops: CDR1 DFQATT, CDR2 SNEGSKA (reference sequence). The CDR3 length is 14 residues. Written as DNA, the CDR3 is TGCAGTGCTAGAGGTGGGAGGGCAGGGGATGAGCAGTTCTTC. This encodes CSARGGRAGDEQFF.